The entry below gives a single TCR beta chain sequence along with its context. There are 15 residues in the CDR3. Trimming pared 5 bases from V and 7 bases from J, leaving 20 bases between. Germline CDR1 and CDR2: SGHAT and FQNNGV. The data belong to a study of cytomegalovirus exposure and HLA in healthy donors. The primer mix had 60 Vbeta and 13 Jbeta primers. The repertoire was sequenced with immunoSEQ multiplex PCR; TCRdb's copy has only in-frame clones and lacks some. This table has around 190,000 clones, 65% to 80% appearing once. The clonotype originates from a man aged 25 to 40 in good health and CMV-seropositive. The V call is TRBV11-2, the J call TRBJ1-1; perhaps TRBD1 as D (6 bases). Sequenced sample: PBMCs. The CDR3 coding sequence is TGTGCCAGCAGCCTACACAGGGTGCCCTATCTTGAAGCTTTCTTT. Amino acids: CASSLHRVPYLEAFF.